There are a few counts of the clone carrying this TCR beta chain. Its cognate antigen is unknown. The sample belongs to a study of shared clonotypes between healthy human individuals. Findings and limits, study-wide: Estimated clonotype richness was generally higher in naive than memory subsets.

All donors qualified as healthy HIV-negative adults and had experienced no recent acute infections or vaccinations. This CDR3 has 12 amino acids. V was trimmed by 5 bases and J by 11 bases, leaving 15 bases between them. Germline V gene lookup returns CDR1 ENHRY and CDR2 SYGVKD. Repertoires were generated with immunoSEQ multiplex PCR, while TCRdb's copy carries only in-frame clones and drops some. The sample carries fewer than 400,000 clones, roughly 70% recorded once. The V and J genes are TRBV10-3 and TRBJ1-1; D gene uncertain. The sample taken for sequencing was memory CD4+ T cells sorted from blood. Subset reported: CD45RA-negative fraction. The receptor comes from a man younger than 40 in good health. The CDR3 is CAISRQSGSAFF. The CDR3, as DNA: TGTGCCATCAGTAGACAATCTGGCAGCGCTTTCTTT.